Here is one T cell receptor (beta chain) with its context. Antigen unknown. This record comes from a study of a mutant IDH1 vaccine in newly diagnosed glioma. Study details: Patients got their first vaccination 4-6 weeks after radiotherapy alone, or with temozolomide cycles.

The protocol was immunoSEQ multiplex PCR, while the TCRdb copy is restricted to in-frame clones and leaves out a portion. The repertoire consists of about 31,000 clones, with 75% to 95% occurring once and the leading ten covering over 4.5%. Documented time point: week 47, end of study. Doses comprised 300 ug of mutant IDH1 20-mer peptide each, plus topical imiquimod. New WHO grade 3 or 4 IDH1-mutant, ATRX-lost astrocytomas were present in all donors. Trimming pared 4 bases from V and 0 bases from J, leaving 16 bases between. The CDR3 runs 16 residues. Germline CDR1 MNHEY, CDR2 SVGAGI. The clonotype originates from a woman in her forties with glioma. The chain combines TRBV6-5 with TRBJ2-7; D possibly corresponds to TRBD2 (6 bases). The source was PBMCs, collected from a glioma patient whose treatment included an IDH1 peptide vaccine. The CDR3: CASSSPSGSNSYEQYF. The CDR3 nucleotides are TGTGCCAGCAGTTCCCCCAGCGGGTCTAACTCCTACGAGCAGTACTTC.